The subject of this entry is one T cell receptor (beta chain). TCRdb's table, derived via immunoSEQ multiplex PCR, lists solely in-frame clones and lacks some. The repertoire holds 140,000 to 150,000 clones, with around 91% as singletons. These data are taken from a study of T cell responses to AZD1222 COVID-19 vaccine. The CDR3 contains 15 residues. From germline, CDR1 is LNHNV and CDR2 YYDKDF (reference sequence). The V and J ends lost 5 bases and 7 bases respectively, with 15 bases between them. Sequenced material: peripheral blood, taken on day 0 of AZD1222 vaccination. The chain has TRBV15 and TRBJ1-6, with TRBD1 as a possible D gene (6 bases). This clonotype was obtained from an adult in good health. CDR3 DNA: TGTGCCACCAGCGCCTCCAGGGGAGGCAATTCACCCCTCCACTTT. Translated: CATSASRGGNSPLHF.